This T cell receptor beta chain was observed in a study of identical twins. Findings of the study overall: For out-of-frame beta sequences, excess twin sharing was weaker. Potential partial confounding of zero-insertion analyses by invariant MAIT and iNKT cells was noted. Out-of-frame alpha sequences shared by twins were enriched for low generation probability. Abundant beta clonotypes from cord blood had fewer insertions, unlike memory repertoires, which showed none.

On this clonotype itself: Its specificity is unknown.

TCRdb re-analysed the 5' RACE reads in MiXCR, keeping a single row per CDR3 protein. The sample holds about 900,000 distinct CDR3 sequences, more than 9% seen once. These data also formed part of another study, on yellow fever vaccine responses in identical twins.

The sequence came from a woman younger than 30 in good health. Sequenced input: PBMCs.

The CDR3 DNA is TGTGCCAGCAGTGCAGTAGCGGGGTGGTACAATGAGCAGTTCTTC. It encodes CASSAVAGWYNEQFF. The chain recombines TRBV12-3 or TRBV12-4 with TRBJ2-1, with 8 bases aligning to TRBD2. This CDR3 has 15 residues. The J segment lost 4 bases and the V segment lost 5 bases, leaving 7 bases of the junction unmatched.